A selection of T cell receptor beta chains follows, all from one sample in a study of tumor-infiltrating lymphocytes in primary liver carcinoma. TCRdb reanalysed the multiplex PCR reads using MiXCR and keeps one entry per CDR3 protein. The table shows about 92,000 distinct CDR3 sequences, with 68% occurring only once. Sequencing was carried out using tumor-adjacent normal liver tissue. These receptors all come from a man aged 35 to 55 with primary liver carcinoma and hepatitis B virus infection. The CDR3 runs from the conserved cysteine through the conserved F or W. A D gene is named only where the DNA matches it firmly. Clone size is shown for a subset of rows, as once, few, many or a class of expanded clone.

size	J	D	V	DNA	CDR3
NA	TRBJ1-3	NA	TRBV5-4	TGTACCAGCAGTTTGGGGGTTGAGGACCTCTCTGGAAACACCATATATTTT	CTSSLGVEDLSGNTIYF
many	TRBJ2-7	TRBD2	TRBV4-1	TGCGCCAGCAGCCAGGAGGGGACTATCGGAGGTGAGCAGTACTTC	CASSQEGTIGGEQYF
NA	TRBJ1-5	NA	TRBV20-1	TGCAGTGCTTGGGGGACCAATCAGCCCCAGCATTTT	CSAWGTNQPQHF
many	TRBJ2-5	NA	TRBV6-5	TGTGCCAGCAGTCGTACGTCGGGATGGTGGGCCCAGTACTTC	CASSRTSGWWAQYF
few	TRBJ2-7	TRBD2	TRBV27	TGTGCCAGCAGTTCGGGACTAGCGGGAGCTTCCGAGCAGTACTTC	CASSSGLAGASEQYF
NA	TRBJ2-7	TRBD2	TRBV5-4	TGTGCCAGCAGCAGTCCTAGCGGGAGCGGCGACGAGCAGTACTTC	CASSSPSGSGDEQYF
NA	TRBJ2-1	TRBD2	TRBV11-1	TGTGCCAGCAGCTTATACCGCTCCGCGGGAGGGTCCTACAATGAGCAGTTCTTC	CASSLYRSAGGSYNEQFF
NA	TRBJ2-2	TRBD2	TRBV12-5	TGCGATAGTGGTCCGATGGGACTAGCGAACACCGGGGAGCTGTTTTTT	CDSGPMGLANTGELFF
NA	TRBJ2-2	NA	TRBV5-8	TGTGCCAGCAGATTGTGGAGGGGATCCGGGGAACTGTTTTTT	CASRLWRGSGELFF
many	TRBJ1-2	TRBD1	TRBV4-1	TGCGCCAGCAGCTCGCCGGGACAGCTGAGGGGCTACACCTTC	CASSSPGQLRGYTF
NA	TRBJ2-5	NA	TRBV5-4	TGTGCCAGTATGGACGGGCCCGAGGAGACCCAGTACTTC	CASMDGPEETQYF
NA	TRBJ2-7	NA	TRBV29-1	TGCAGCGTTGGAGCAGGAAAACTCTACAAGCAGTACTTC	CSVGAGKLYKQYF
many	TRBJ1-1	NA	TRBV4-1	TGCGCCAGCAGCCAAGATGGCAGGGATCCTGAAGCTTTCTTT	CASSQDGRDPEAFF
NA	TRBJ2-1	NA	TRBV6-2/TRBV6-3	TGTGCCAGCAAGGCGGGACTCCCTGCCAACAATGAGCGGTTCTTC	CASKAGLPANNERFF
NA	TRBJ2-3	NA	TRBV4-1	TGCGCCAGCAGCCAAGTCTCGGACATCACAGATACGCAGTATTTT	CASSQVSDITDTQYF
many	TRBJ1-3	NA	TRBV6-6	TGTGCCAGCAGAGAAGGAAGAAACACCATATATTTT	CASREGRNTIYF
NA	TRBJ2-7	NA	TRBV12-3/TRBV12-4	TGTACCAGCAGTGCACTAGTCTATGAGCAGTACTTC	CTSSALVYEQYF